The rows below give T cell receptor beta chains drawn from one sample of a study of blood T cell repertoires in COVID-19. Profiling relied on immunoSEQ multiplex PCR, and the TCRdb table lists in-frame clones only, not all of them. The table lists about 28,000 clones, around 72% of them singletons, with more than 20% in the top ten. Sequencing was carried out using peripheral blood. The receptors were gathered from a boy aged 2 to 9 with active or convalescent COVID-19. CDR3s include the opening cysteine and the closing phenylalanine or tryptophan. A D gene is named only where the DNA matches it firmly. Some rows mark clone size as missing; the rest say once, few, many or name a class of expanded clone.

TRBV18	TRBJ1-2	TRBD1	.	CASSPLRQGNYGYTF	TGTGCCAGCTCACCTCTAAGACAGGGTAACTATGGCTACACCTTC
TRBV19	TRBJ2-3	TRBD2	.	CASSIGPWTSGTDTQYF	TGTGCCAGTAGTATAGGGCCGTGGACTAGCGGTACGGATACGCAGTATTTT
TRBV5-1	TRBJ1-1	.	few	CASSPPQGNTEAFF	TGCGCCAGCAGCCCACCGCAGGGGAACACTGAAGCTTTCTTT
TRBV19	TRBJ2-3	.	.	CASSIKLTQYF	TGTGCCAGTAGTATAAAGCTTACGCAGTATTTT
TRBV18	TRBJ1-6	TRBD1	.	CASSPPWTGGSPLHF	TGTGCCAGCTCACCACCGTGGACAGGGGGTTCACCCCTCCACTTT
TRBV6-4	TRBJ1-4	.	.	CASSDHLGKLFF	TGTGCCAGCAGTGACCATCTCGGAAAACTGTTTTTT
TRBV30	TRBJ2-3	.	.	CAWSPLSTDTQYF	TGTGCCTGGAGTCCTTTAAGCACAGATACGCAGTATTTT
TRBV3-1/TRBV3-2	TRBJ2-3	TRBD2	.	CASSSQLAGAWDTQYF	TGTGCCAGCAGCTCCCAATTAGCGGGAGCATGGGATACGCAGTATTTT
TRBV10-1	TRBJ2-3	TRBD1	.	CASSRLTGREDTQYF	TGCGCCAGCAGTCGATTGACAGGGCGAGAAGATACGCAGTATTTT
TRBV10-3	TRBJ1-5	.	.	CAISETGRGPQHF	TGTGCCATCAGTGAGACGGGCCGGGGGCCCCAGCATTTT
TRBV10-3	TRBJ2-5	TRBD2	.	CASTSGPSEELQETQYF	TGTGCCAGTACTAGCGGACCGTCGGAAGAGTTACAAGAGACCCAGTACTTC
TRBV6-2/TRBV6-3	TRBJ1-2	TRBD1	.	CASSYFRDRVNNYGYTF	TGTGCCAGCAGTTATTTCCGGGACAGGGTGAATAACTATGGCTACACCTTC
TRBV25-1	TRBJ1-1	TRBD1	.	CASSEFEGASSVNTEAFF	TGTGCCAGCAGTGAATTTGAGGGGGCGTCGTCCGTGAACACTGAAGCTTTCTTT